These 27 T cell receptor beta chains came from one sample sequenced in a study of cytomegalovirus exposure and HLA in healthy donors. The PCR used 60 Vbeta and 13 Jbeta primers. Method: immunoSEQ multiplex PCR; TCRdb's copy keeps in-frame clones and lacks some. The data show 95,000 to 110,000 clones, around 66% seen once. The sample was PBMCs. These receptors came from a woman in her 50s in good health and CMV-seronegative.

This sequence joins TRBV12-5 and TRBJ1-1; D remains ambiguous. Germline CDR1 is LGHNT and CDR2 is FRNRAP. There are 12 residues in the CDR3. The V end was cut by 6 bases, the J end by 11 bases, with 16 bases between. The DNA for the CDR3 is TGTGCTAGTGGCCCAAGGGCGGGTTTGGCTTTCTTT. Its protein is CASGPRAGLAFF.

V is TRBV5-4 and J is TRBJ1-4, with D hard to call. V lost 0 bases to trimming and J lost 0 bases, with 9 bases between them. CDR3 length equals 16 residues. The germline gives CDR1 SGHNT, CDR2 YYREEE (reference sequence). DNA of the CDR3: TGTGCCAGCAGCTTGGGCGTAGGAGCAACTAATGAAAAACTGTTTTTT. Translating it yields CASSLGVGATNEKLFF. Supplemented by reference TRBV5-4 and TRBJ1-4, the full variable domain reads ETGVTQSPTHLIKTRGQQVTLRCSSQSGHNTVSWYQQALGQGPQFIFQYYREEENGRGNFPPRFSGLQFPNYSSELNVNALELDDSALYLCASSLGVGATNEKLFFGSGTQLSVL.

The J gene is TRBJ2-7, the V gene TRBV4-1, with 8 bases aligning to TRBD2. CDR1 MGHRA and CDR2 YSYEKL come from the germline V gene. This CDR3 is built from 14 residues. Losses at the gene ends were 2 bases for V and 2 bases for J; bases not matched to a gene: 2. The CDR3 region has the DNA TGCGCCAGCAGCCAAACTAGCGGCCCCTACGAGCAGTACTTC. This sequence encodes CASSQTSGPYEQYF.

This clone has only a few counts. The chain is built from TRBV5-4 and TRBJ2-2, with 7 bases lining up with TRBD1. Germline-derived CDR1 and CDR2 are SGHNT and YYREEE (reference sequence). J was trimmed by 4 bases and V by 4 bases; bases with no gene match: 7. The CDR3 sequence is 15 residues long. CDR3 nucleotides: TGTGCCAGCAGCCTTAACCGGGACAGCACCGGGGAGCTGTTTTTT. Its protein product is CASSLNRDSTGELFF.

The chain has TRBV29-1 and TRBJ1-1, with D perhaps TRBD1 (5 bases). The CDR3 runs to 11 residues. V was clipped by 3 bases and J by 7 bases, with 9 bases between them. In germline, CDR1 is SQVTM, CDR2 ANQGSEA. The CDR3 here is CSVDTGGEAFF. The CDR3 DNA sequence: TGCAGCGTTGATACGGGGGGTGAAGCTTTCTTT.

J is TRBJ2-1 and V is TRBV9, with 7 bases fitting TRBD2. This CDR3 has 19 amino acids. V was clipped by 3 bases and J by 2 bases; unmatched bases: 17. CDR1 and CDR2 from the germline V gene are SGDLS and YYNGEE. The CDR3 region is CASSAALGEPSGPYNEQFF. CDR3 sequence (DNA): TGTGCCAGCAGCGCCGCCCTGGGCGAACCTAGCGGTCCCTACAATGAGCAGTTCTTC.

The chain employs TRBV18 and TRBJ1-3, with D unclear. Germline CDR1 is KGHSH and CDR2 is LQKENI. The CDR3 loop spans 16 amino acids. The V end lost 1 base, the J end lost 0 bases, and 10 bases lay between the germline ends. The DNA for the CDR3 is TGTGCCAGCTCACCACGGGAAGGGAGCTCTGGAAACACCATATATTTT. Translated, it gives CASSPREGSSGNTIYF.

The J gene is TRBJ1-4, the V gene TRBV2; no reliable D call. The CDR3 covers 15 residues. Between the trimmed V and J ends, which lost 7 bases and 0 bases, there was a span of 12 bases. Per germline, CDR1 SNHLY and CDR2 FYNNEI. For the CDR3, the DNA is TGTGCCAGCACAGTGGAGGGTGCAACTAATGAAAAACTGTTTTTT. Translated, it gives CASTVEGATNEKLFF. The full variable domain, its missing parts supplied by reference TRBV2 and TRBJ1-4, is EPEVTQTPSHQVTQMGQEVILRCVPISNHLYFYWYRQILGQKVEFLVSFYNNEISEKSEIFDDQFSVERPDGSNFTLKIRSTKLEDSAMYFCASTVEGATNEKLFFGSGTQLSVL.

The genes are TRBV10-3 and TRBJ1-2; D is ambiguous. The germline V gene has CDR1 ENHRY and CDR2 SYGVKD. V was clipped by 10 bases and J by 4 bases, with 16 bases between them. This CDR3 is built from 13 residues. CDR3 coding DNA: TGTGCCAGTTCCTCCGGGGAAAGCTATGGCTACACCTTC. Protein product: CASSSGESYGYTF.

The CDR3 region is CASSPAAGVYNEQFF. CDR3 nucleotide sequence: TGTGCCAGCAGCCCCGCTGCGGGAGTCTACAATGAGCAGTTCTTC. V gene TRBV5-6 combines with J gene TRBJ2-1; TRBD2 matches at 7 bases. Per the germline V gene, CDR1 is SGHDT and CDR2 is YYEEEE. The length of the CDR3 is 15 residues. Losses at the gene ends were 4 bases for V and 3 bases for J; bases not matched to a gene: 7.

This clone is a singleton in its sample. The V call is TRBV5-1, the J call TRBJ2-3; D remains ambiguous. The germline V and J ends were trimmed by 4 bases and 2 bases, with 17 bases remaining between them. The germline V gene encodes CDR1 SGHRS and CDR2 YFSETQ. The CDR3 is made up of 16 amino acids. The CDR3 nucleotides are TGCGCCAGCAGCCCTCCCTACGGGTTCTACACAGATACGCAGTATTTT. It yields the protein CASSPPYGFYTDTQYF.

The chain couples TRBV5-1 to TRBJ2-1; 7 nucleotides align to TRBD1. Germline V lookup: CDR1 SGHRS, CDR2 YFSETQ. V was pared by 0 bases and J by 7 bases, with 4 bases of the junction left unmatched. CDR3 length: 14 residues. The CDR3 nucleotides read TGCGCCAGCAGCTTGGGAGGGGGCTTTAATGAGCAGTTCTTC. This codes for CASSLGGGFNEQFF.

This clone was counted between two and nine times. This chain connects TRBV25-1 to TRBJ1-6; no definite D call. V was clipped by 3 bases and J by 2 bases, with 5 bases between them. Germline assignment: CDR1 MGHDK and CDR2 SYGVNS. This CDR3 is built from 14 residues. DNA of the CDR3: TGTGCCAGCAGTGAGAGGCCCTATAATTCACCCCTCCACTTT. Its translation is CASSERPYNSPLHF.

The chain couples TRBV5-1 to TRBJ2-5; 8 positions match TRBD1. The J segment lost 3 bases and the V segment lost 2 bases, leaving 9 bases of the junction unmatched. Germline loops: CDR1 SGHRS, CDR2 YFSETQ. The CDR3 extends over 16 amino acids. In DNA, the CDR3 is TGCGCCAGCAGCTTCTTCCCAGGGACAGGAGAAGAGACCCAGTACTTC. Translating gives CASSFFPGTGEETQYF.

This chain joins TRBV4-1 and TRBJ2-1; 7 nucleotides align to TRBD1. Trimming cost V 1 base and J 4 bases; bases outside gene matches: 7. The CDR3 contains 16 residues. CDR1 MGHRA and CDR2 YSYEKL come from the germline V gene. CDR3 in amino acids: CASSQGEGAMYNEQFF. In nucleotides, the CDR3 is TGCGCCAGCAGCCAAGGCGAGGGGGCGATGTACAATGAGCAGTTCTTC.

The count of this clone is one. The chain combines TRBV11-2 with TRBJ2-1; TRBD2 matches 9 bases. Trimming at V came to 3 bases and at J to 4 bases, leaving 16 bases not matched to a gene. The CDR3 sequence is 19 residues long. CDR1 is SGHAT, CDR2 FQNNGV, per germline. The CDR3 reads CASSFPSQLAGAHYNEQFF. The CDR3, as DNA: TGTGCCAGCAGCTTCCCTTCCCAATTAGCGGGAGCCCATTACAATGAGCAGTTCTTC.

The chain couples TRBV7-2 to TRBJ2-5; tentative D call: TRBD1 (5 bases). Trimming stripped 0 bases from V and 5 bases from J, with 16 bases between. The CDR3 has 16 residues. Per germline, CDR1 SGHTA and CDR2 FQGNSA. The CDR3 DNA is TGTGCCAGCAGCTTAGCGCCGGTAAGGGGTCACGAGACCCAGTACTTC. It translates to CASSLAPVRGHETQYF.

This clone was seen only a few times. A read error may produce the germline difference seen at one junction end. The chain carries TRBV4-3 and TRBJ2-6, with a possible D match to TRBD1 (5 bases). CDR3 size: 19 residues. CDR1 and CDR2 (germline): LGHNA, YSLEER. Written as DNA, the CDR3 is TGCGCCAGCAGCGAAGAGTCAGGGTGGATTTTCTCTGGGGCCAACGTCCTGACTTTC. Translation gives CASSEESGWIFSGANVLTF.

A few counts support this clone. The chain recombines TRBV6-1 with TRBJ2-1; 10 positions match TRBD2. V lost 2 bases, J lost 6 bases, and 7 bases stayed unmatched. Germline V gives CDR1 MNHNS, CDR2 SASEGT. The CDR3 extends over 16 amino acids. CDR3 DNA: TGTGCCAGCAGTGAATCCATAGCGGGGGGTTTCAATGAGCAGTTCTTC. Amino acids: CASSESIAGGFNEQFF.

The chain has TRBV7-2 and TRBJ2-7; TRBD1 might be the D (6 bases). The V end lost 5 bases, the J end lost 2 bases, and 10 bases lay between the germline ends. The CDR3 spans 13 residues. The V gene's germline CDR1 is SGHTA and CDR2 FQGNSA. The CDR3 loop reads CASSRQEAYEQYF. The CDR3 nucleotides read TGTGCCAGCAGCCGACAGGAGGCCTACGAGCAGTACTTC.

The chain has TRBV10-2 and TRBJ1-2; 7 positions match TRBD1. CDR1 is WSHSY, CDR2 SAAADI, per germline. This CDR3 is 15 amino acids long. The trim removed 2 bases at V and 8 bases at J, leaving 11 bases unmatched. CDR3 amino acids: CASSEPLAGGSGYTF. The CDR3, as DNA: TGCGCCAGCAGTGAGCCGCTTGCAGGGGGATCGGGCTACACCTTC.

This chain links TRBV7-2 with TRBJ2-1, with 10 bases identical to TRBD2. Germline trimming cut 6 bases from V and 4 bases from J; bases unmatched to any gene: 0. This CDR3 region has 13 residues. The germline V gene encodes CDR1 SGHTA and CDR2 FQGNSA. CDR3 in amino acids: CASSSGGYNEQFF. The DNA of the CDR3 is TGTGCCAGCAGTAGCGGGGGGTACAATGAGCAGTTCTTC.

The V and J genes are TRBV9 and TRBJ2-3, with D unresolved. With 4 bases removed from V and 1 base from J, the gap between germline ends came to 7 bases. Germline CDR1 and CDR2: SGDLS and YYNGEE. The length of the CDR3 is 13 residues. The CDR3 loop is CASSLRGTDTQYF. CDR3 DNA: TGTGCCAGCAGCTTGCGCGGCACAGATACGCAGTATTTT. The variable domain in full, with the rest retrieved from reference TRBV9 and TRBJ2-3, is DSGVTQTPKHLITATGQRVTLRCSPRSGDLSVYWYQQSLDQGLQFLIQYYNGEERAKGNILERFSAQQFPDLHSELNLSSLELGDSALYFCASSLRGTDTQYFGPGTRLTVL.

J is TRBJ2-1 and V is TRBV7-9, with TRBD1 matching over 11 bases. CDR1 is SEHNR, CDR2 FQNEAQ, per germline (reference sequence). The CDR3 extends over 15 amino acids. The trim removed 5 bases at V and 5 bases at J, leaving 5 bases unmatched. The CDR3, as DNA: TGTGCCAGCAGCAACCGGGACAGGGGGGACAATGAGCAGTTCTTC. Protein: CASSNRDRGDNEQFF.

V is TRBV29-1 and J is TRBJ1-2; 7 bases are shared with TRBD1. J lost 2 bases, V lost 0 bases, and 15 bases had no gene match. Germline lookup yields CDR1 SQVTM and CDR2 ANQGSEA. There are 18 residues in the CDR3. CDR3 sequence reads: CSVEDLLVGDRENYGYTF. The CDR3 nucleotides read TGCAGCGTTGAAGATCTTCTGGTCGGCGACAGGGAAAACTATGGCTACACCTTC.

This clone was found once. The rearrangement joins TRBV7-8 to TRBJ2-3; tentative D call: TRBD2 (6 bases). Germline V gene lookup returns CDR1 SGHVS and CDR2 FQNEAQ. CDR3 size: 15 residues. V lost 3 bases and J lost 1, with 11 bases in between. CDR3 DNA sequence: TGTGCCAGCAGCTTCGGACTATTCGGCACAGATACGCAGTATTTT. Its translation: CASSFGLFGTDTQYF.

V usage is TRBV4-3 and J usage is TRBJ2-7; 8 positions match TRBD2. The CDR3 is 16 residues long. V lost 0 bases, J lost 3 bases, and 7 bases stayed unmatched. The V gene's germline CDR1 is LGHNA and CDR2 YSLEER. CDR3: CASSQDWSGSNYEQYF. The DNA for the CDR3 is TGCGCCAGCAGCCAAGATTGGAGCGGGAGTAACTACGAGCAGTACTTC.